The rows below give T cell receptor beta chains drawn from one sample of a study of regulatory T cells in long-lasting Graves disease. TCRdb ran MiXCR on the multiplex PCR reads and lists one entry per CDR3 protein. The table lists approximately 400,000 distinct CDR3 sequences, around 16% of them singletons. The specimen comprised peripheral blood mononuclear cells (PBMCs), sampled at new diagnosis, from a patient treated with antithyroid drugs. The receptors were gathered from a female donor with Graves disease. Each CDR3 is given with its conserved first and last residue. Each record gives: clone size, D gene, V gene, J gene, CDR3 DNA, CDR3 protein. A D gene is named only where the DNA matches it firmly. Clone size, where shown, is once, few, many, or a class for clones that have expanded.

many	NA	TRBV7-9	TRBJ2-3	TGTGCCACGGAAGGGAGAACAGATACGCAGTATTTT	CATEGRTDTQYF
NA	TRBD1	TRBV6-1	TRBJ1-1	TGTGCCAGCAGTGGCCGCAGGGGGACAGGGAACACTGAAGCTTTCTTT	CASSGRRGTGNTEAFF
many	NA	TRBV6-1	TRBJ1-2	TGTGCCAGCAGTGTGACAATTAACTATGGCTACACCTTC	CASSVTINYGYTF
many	TRBD1	TRBV24-1	TRBJ1-1	TGTGCCACAAGGGACAGGGGGAGAACTGAAGCTTTCTTT	CATRDRGRTEAFF
many	NA	TRBV6-5	TRBJ2-7	TGTGCCAGCAGTTACCGAATCAGGGGATTTGGAGTCGAGCAGTACTTC	CASSYRIRGFGVEQYF
many	TRBD2	TRBV28	TRBJ2-5	TGTGCCAGCAGTCGTACTAGCGGGAGGGGTCCAAGGCACGAGACCCAGTACTTC	CASSRTSGRGPRHETQYF
many	NA	TRBV3-1	TRBJ1-2	TGTGCCAGCAGCCGGGTGCAGGCGAATGGCTACACCTTC	CASSRVQANGYTF
many	TRBD1	TRBV3-1	TRBJ1-1	TGTGCCAGCAGCCCCGGGACAGGGGCTGAAGCTTTCTTT	CASSPGTGAEAFF
many	NA	TRBV7-9	TRBJ1-1	TGTGCCAGCAGCTTAGCGCTCCCCGCTCGCACTTTCTTT	CASSLALPARTFF
many	NA	TRBV6-5	TRBJ1-3	TGTGCCAGCAGTTACTCGAACCAAGGGCTCGCTGGAAACACCATATATTTT	CASSYSNQGLAGNTIYF
many	NA	TRBV6-1	TRBJ1-3	TGTGCCAGCAGTCTGCGGAGGACGACTGGAAACACCATATATTTT	CASSLRRTTGNTIYF
many	NA	TRBV2	TRBJ1-4	TGTGCCAGCGCCTTCCCAGGGGCATTTATGGGCGGTGAAAAACTGTTTTTT	CASAFPGAFMGGEKLFF
once	TRBD2	TRBV6-1	TRBJ2-5	TGTGCCAGCGGGAGACTAGCTTTCGAGACCCAGTACTTC	CASGRLAFETQYF
many	NA	TRBV27	TRBJ2-2	TGTGCCAGCAGCTACGGACAGTTCGCGAACACCGGGGAGCTGTTTTTT	CASSYGQFANTGELFF
many	TRBD2	TRBV7-7	TRBJ2-3	TGTGCCAGCAGCTTAATGGTCGGGAGGGCAGATACGCAGTATTTT	CASSLMVGRADTQYF
many	NA	TRBV20-1	TRBJ2-2	TGCAGTGCTAGAGAGCGCGGGGCCCTTCGGGAGCTGTTTTTT	CSARERGALRELFF
many	NA	TRBV7-6	TRBJ1-1	TGTGCCAGCAGCTCTACCCCCGTTACTGAAGCTTTCTTT	CASSSTPVTEAFF
many	TRBD2	TRBV7-2	TRBJ2-1	TGTGCCAGCAGCTTCCCTACTAGCGGGAGCAATGAGCAGTTCTTC	CASSFPTSGSNEQFF
many	NA	TRBV6-1	TRBJ1-2	TGTGCCAGCAGTCGAGGATATGGCTACACCTTC	CASSRGYGYTF